The 14 T cell receptor beta chains below all came from one sample that was sequenced in a study of blood T cell repertoires in COVID-19. TCRdb keeps only in-frame clones here, not all; method: immunoSEQ multiplex PCR. This sample has a few hundred thousand clones, with about 89% found just once. The specimen was peripheral blood. Receptors originate from a woman in her twenties or thirties with COVID-19, enrolled during active disease.

Concerning this clone itself: A junction boundary mismatches the germline segment, possibly from a read error. The gene calls are TRBV5-1 and TRBJ2-5, with 9 bases lining up with TRBD2. This CDR3 has 16 residues. CDR1 and CDR2 (germline): SGHRS, YFSETQ. DNA of the CDR3: TGCGCCAGCAGCTTGGGGCGGGGGGGCCAACAAGGGACCCAGTACTTC. As protein: CASSLGRGGQQGTQYF.

The count of this clone is one. V is TRBV19 and J is TRBJ2-3; 8 nucleotides align to TRBD1. Per the germline V gene, CDR1 is LNHDA and CDR2 is SQIVND (reference sequence). This CDR3 has 22 residues. V lost 10 bases to trimming and J lost 4 bases; unmatched junction nucleotides: 34. CDR3 DNA: TGTGCCATCCGACAGGGGTGCGATGGGGGACCCGCTTCGTTCCAGGGATCAGATACGCAGTATTTT. Translation gives CAIRQGCDGGPASFQGSDTQYF.

This chain connects TRBV18 to TRBJ1-1; D unresolved. CDR3 size: 15 residues. Trimming removed 4 bases from V and 4 bases from J, with 16 bases in between. Germline V gene sequence: CDR1 KGHSH, CDR2 LQKENI. In DNA form, the CDR3 reads TGTGCCAGCTCACGGGAGCGGATAAAGGGCACTGAAGCTTTCTTT. Encoded protein: CASSRERIKGTEAFF. Using reference TRBV18 and TRBJ1-1 for the parts outside the CDR3, the full variable domain is NAGVMQNPRHLVRRRGQEARLRCSPMKGHSHVYWYRQLPEEGLKFMVYLQKENIIDESGMPKERFSAEFPKEGPSILRIQQVVRGDSAAYFCASSRERIKGTEAFFGQGTRLTVV.

The chain joins TRBV7-2 to TRBJ2-5; TRBD2 aligns across 13 bases. Germline assignment: CDR1 SGHTA and CDR2 FQGNSA. The CDR3 extends over 16 amino acids. Trimming cost V 2 bases and J 7 bases; bases outside gene matches: 7. CDR3 sequence reads: CASSLWTSGRVGTQYF. The CDR3 nucleotides are TGTGCCAGCAGCTTATGGACTAGCGGGAGAGTGGGGACCCAGTACTTC.

V is TRBV7-9 and J is TRBJ2-7; no reliable D call. Germline V gene lookup returns CDR1 SEHNR and CDR2 FQNEAQ (reference sequence). The length of the CDR3 is 18 residues. The V gene lost 0 bases and the J gene lost 3 bases, with 21 bases spanning the gap. CDR3 in amino acids: CASSLAHLSLLPNYEQYF. The CDR3 nucleotides are TGTGCCAGCAGCTTAGCGCATTTAAGTTTACTGCCCAACTACGAGCAGTACTTC.

This sequence joins TRBV19 and TRBJ1-5, with D hard to call. V dropped 6 bases and J dropped 0 bases, with 21 bases sitting between them. Germline lookup yields CDR1 LNHDA and CDR2 SQIVND (reference sequence). The CDR3 covers 18 residues. The CDR3 loop is CASSPPPGRPHSNQPQHF. CDR3 nucleotide sequence: TGTGCCAGTAGCCCTCCACCCGGGAGGCCCCATAGCAATCAGCCCCAGCATTTT.

The chain has TRBV6-5 and TRBJ1-5; weak D call: TRBD1 (5 bases). The CDR3 runs to 15 residues. V was cut by 4 bases and J by 4 bases, with 14 bases left in between. Per the germline V gene, CDR1 is MNHEY and CDR2 is SVGAGI. As DNA, the CDR3 is TGTGCCAGCAGTTTCGGGGGGGGAATAAATCAGCCCCAGCATTTT. Encoded protein: CASSFGGGINQPQHF.

This chain connects TRBV4-3 to TRBJ2-7; maybe TRBD2 (6 bases). CDR1 and CDR2 (germline): LGHNA, YSLEER. The CDR3 covers 13 residues. The CDR3 nucleotides are TGCGCCAGCAGCCGGCCCAGGGTTCGGGGGTTGGGCGTC. As protein: CASSRPRVRGLGV.

The chain recombines TRBV9 with TRBJ2-7; no reliable D call. The germline gives CDR1 SGDLS, CDR2 YYNGEE. CDR3 size: 16 residues. Trimming left V 0 bases short and J 4 bases short, with 17 bases between. The CDR3, as DNA: TGTGCCAGCAGCGTAGTTGGTAGCCAGATCCTATACGAGCAGTACGTC. Residues: CASSVVGSQILYEQYV.

This chain joins TRBV11-2 and TRBJ2-1; 8 nucleotides agree with TRBD1. The CDR3 has 15 amino acids. CDR1 SGHAT and CDR2 FQNNGV come from the germline V gene. V was clipped by 1 base and J by 6 bases; unmatched bases: 5. In nucleotides, the CDR3 is TGTGCCAGCAGCTTAGGGACAGGGACGGTCAATGAGCAGTTCTTC. Translating it yields CASSLGTGTVNEQFF.

This chain joins TRBV27 and TRBJ1-2, with D possibly TRBD1 on 5 matching bases. CDR1 and CDR2 from the germline V gene are MNHEY and SMNVEV (reference sequence). The CDR3 has 12 residues. Trimming pared 3 bases from V and 8 bases from J, leaving 10 bases between. In DNA, the CDR3 is TGTGCCAGCAGTTTTAGGGGAAAGGGCTACACCTTC. The encoded protein is CASSFRGKGYTF.

In this sample, this clone turned up a few times. The chain uses TRBV6-4 and TRBJ2-5; a possible D gene is TRBD2 (7 bases). Trimming took 3 bases from V and 5 from J, leaving 19 bases between them. The germline V gene has CDR1 MRHNA and CDR2 SNTAGT. The CDR3 is made up of 16 amino acids. The CDR3 region is CASSESTGGGPETQYF. The CDR3 nucleotides are TGTGCCAGCAGTGAGTCTACGGGGGGCGGTCCGGAGACCCAGTACTTC.

V is TRBV28 and J is TRBJ1-2; D is unresolved. Per the germline V gene, CDR1 is MDHEN and CDR2 is SYDVKM. The germline V and J ends were trimmed by 3 bases and 7 bases, with 9 bases remaining between them. CDR3 size: 12 residues. The CDR3 is CASSLAPRGYTF. CDR3 bases: TGTGCCAGCAGTTTGGCACCCCGTGGCTACACCTTC.

V usage is TRBV5-1 and J usage is TRBJ1-1, with 8 bases fitting TRBD1. From germline, CDR1 is SGHRS and CDR2 YFSETQ. V was clipped by 3 bases and J by 0 bases; unmatched bases: 13. The CDR3 is 18 residues long. For the CDR3, the DNA is TGCGCCAGCAGCTCTGGCGGCCAGGGGGCGCGAATGAACACTGAAGCTTTCTTT. This gives the protein CASSSGGQGARMNTEAFF.